One and the same sample provided the 17 T cell receptor beta chains below, sequenced in a study of type 1 regulatory T cells. No cognate antigen is known for these TCRs. TCRdb processed the reads anew with MiXCR; each CDR3 protein has one entry. The sample has about 68,000 distinct CDR3 sequences; 55% to 80% are singletons. Sequencing used cultured T cells, either the whole culture or a sorted T cell fraction (not recorded which). Subset meaning: Tr1-enriched cell product generated in vitro against host alloantigens. Receptor source: a human donor in good health.

The rearrangement joins TRBV20-1 to TRBJ2-5; D is unclear. V lost 8 bases and J lost 5, with 21 bases in between. Germline CDR1 and CDR2: DFQATT and SNEGSKA (reference sequence). The length of the CDR3 is 14 residues. Here the CDR3 DNA reads TGCAGTTCCGATCGTAGAGAGGTTGAGGAGACCCAGTACTTC. Protein: CSSDRREVEETQYF.

The table lists this clonotype with a few counts. J is TRBJ2-1 and V is TRBV5-1; D may match TRBD1 or TRBD2 (6 bases each). CDR1 and CDR2 (germline): SGHRS, YFSETQ. The CDR3 contains 14 residues. V was shortened by 4 bases and J by 7 bases, with 15 bases between the two germline ends. CDR3 region: CASSLQTGGNEQFF. CDR3 sequence (DNA): TGCGCCAGCAGCCTCCAGACAGGAGGGAATGAGCAGTTCTTC.

The chain joins TRBV24-1 to TRBJ1-4, with D perhaps matching TRBD1 (5 bases). V dropped 2 bases and J dropped 6 bases, with 12 bases sitting between them. This CDR3 has 15 amino acids. Germline values: CDR1 KGHDR, CDR2 SFDVKD. The CDR3 reads CATSDSGTEDEKLFF. Written as DNA, the CDR3 is TGTGCCACCAGTGATTCCGGGACTGAAGATGAAAAACTGTTTTTT.

J is TRBJ2-1 and V is TRBV20-1, with a weak D call TRBD2 (6 bases). Trimming took off 5 bases at V and 3 bases at J, with 17 bases between the two ends. The length of the CDR3 is 15 residues. The germline V gene encodes CDR1 DFQATT and CDR2 SNEGSKA (reference sequence). The CDR3 spells CSASAGWDFYNEQFF. CDR3 sequence (DNA): TGCAGTGCTTCAGCGGGTTGGGACTTCTACAATGAGCAGTTCTTC.

This rearrangement joins TRBV7-9 to TRBJ2-5; D is unclear. Deletions cut 4 bases from V and 3 bases from J, with 18 bases between. The CDR3 has 16 residues. CDR1 is SEHNR and CDR2 is FQNEAQ in the germline V gene (reference sequence). The CDR3 region is CASSSQPQRTKETQYF. DNA of the CDR3: TGTGCCAGCAGCTCCCAGCCTCAGCGCACAAAAGAGACCCAGTACTTC.

The chain has TRBV11-1 and TRBJ1-1; the D gene is possibly TRBD1 (5 bases). The CDR3 is made up of 12 amino acids. With 5 bases removed from V and 5 bases from J, the gap between germline ends came to 9 bases. CDR1 and CDR2 (germline): SGHAT, FQDESV (reference sequence). CDR3 residues: CASSLRVTEAFF. DNA for the CDR3: TGTGCCAGCAGCCTCAGGGTAACTGAAGCTTTCTTT.

The chain is built from TRBV11-2 and TRBJ2-4, with TRBD2 as a possible D gene (5 bases). This CDR3 comprises 14 residues. V lost 0 bases, J lost 9 bases, and 12 bases lay in between. The germline V gene has CDR1 SGHAT and CDR2 FQNNGV. The CDR3 DNA reads TGTGCCAGCAGCTTAGATCGGAGGAGCGGCATTCAGTACTTC. Amino acids: CASSLDRRSGIQYF.

This clonotype was seen a few times. The CDR3 DNA reads as TGTGCCAGCACTAGCGGGAGCTCCTACAATGAGCAGTTCTTC. Protein: CASTSGSSYNEQFF. The chain recombines TRBV6-2 or TRBV6-3 with TRBJ2-1; the match to TRBD2 covers 10 bases. V trimming: 7 bases; J trimming: 0 bases; junction bases outside the gene matches: 0. Germline CDR1 reads MNHEY; CDR2 reads SVGEGT. CDR3 length: 14 residues.

This rearrangement joins TRBV18 to TRBJ2-1, with 7 bases identical to TRBD1. The V segment lost 6 bases and the J segment 2 bases; nucleotides outside the gene matches: 4. The CDR3 is made up of 14 amino acids. From germline, CDR1 is KGHSH and CDR2 LQKENI. CDR3 in DNA: TGTGCCAGCTCTCCGGGACAGACCTACAATGAGCAGTTCTTC. Translation gives CASSPGQTYNEQFF.

As DNA, the CDR3 is TGTGCCAGCAGCTTAACAGACAATGAGCAGTTCTTC. Translation gives CASSLTDNEQFF. This chain uses TRBV11-2 with TRBJ2-1, with unresolved D. The CDR3 is 12 residues long. Between the trimmed V and J ends, which lost 2 bases and 5 bases, there was a span of 4 bases. The V gene's germline CDR1 is SGHAT and CDR2 FQNNGV. The variable domain in full, with the rest retrieved from reference TRBV11-2 and TRBJ2-1, is EAGVAQSPRYKIIEKRQSVAFWCNPISGHATLYWYQQILGQGPKLLIQFQNNGVVDDSQLPKDRFSAERLKGVDSTLKIQPAKLEDSAVYLCASSLTDNEQFFGPGTRLTVL.

This chain connects TRBV5-1 to TRBJ2-1; no clear D gene. CDR1 SGHRS and CDR2 YFSETQ come from the germline V gene. V lost 0 bases, J lost 6 bases, and 4 bases lay in between. The CDR3 totals 12 residues. CDR3 coding DNA: TGCGCCAGCAGCTTGGGTTCCAATGAGCAGTTCTTC. Translating gives CASSLGSNEQFF.

The genes are TRBV7-8 and TRBJ2-5, with D maybe TRBD2 (6 bases). The V gene's germline CDR1 is SGHVS and CDR2 FQNEAQ. V was clipped by 4 bases and J by 2 bases, with 8 bases between them. This CDR3 has 13 residues. For the CDR3, the DNA is TGTGCCAGCAGCTATGGGGGGCAAGAGACCCAGTACTTC. The encoded protein is CASSYGGQETQYF.

CDR3 protein: CASSTQARQYF. The CDR3 region has the DNA TGTGCCAGCAGTACTCAGGCTCGACAGTACTTC. This sequence joins TRBV28 and TRBJ2-7, with D hard to call. Looked up from germline, CDR1 is MDHEN and CDR2 is SYDVKM. The CDR3 sequence is 11 residues long. V lost 5 bases and J lost 10, with 12 bases in between.

The chain carries TRBV6-2 or TRBV6-3 and TRBJ2-7; D gene ambiguous. The CDR3 covers 13 residues. Germline loops: CDR1 MNHEY, CDR2 SVGEGT. V was pared by 2 bases and J by 0 bases, with 5 bases between. The CDR3 region is CASSYHFSYEQYF. In DNA form, the CDR3 reads TGTGCCAGCAGTTACCATTTCTCCTACGAGCAGTACTTC.

V is TRBV4-3 and J is TRBJ2-2, with D hard to call. This CDR3 is 14 amino acids long. CDR1 is LGHNA, CDR2 YSLEER, per germline. V lost 2 bases and J lost 8, with 12 bases in between. The CDR3 sequence is CASSQLVSVGELFF. CDR3 DNA sequence: TGCGCCAGCAGCCAATTAGTTAGTGTGGGGGAGCTGTTTTTT.

The chain joins TRBV7-2 to TRBJ2-1; the match to TRBD1 covers 9 bases. This CDR3 spans 13 amino acids. Germline CDR1 and CDR2: SGHTA and FQGNSA. With 5 bases clipped from V and 7 bases from J, the junction kept 3 bases outside the gene matches. The CDR3: CASSTGQGNEQFF. In DNA form, the CDR3 reads TGTGCCAGCAGCACAGGACAGGGGAATGAGCAGTTCTTC.

This clonotype turned up a few times. The rearrangement joins TRBV19 to TRBJ2-1; D not resolved. This CDR3 has 15 residues. Trimming took off 5 bases at V and 7 bases at J, with 18 bases between the two ends. CDR1 is LNHDA, CDR2 SQIVND, per germline (reference sequence). CDR3 DNA: TGTGCCAGTAGTCCCGACACCACGGGCTCTAATGAGCAGTTCTTC. Protein product: CASSPDTTGSNEQFF.